A single sample is the source of the 19 T cell receptor beta chains below, sequenced in a study of T cell changes during pregnancy in multiple sclerosis. Produced via immunoSEQ multiplex PCR; TCRdb's table is partial and in-frame only. The sample contains about 34,000 clones, around 90% of which appear only once. Sample: CD8+ T cells from peripheral blood mononuclear cells, taken in the third trimester of pregnancy. The receptors shown here come from a female donor with multiple sclerosis, enrolled in a pregnancy study.

Only one count was recorded for this clone. The V gene is TRBV21-1, the J gene TRBJ2-3; the table's D call of TRBD2 was not tested on the DNA. TRBV21-1 has pseudogene status. This CDR3 has 16 amino acids. The CDR3 protein is CASSKARSRCGDTQYF. In DNA, the CDR3 is TGTGCCAGCAGCAAAGCACGGAGCCGTTGTGGGGATACGCAGTATTTT.

The rearrangement joins TRBV27 to TRBJ2-7, with TRBD1 matching over 9 bases. The CDR3 spans 17 residues. The J segment lost 5 bases and the V segment lost 5 bases, leaving 16 bases of the junction unmatched. Germline lookup yields CDR1 MNHEY and CDR2 SMNVEV (reference sequence). CDR3 bases: TGTGCCAGCAGTCCTTTTACGACGACAGGGGGAGGTGACGAGCAGTACTTC. It yields the protein CASSPFTTTGGGDEQYF.

The chain joins TRBV7-9 to TRBJ2-7; 8 bases line up with TRBD1. The length of the CDR3 is 14 residues. Germline CDR1 and CDR2: SEHNR and FQNEAQ (reference sequence). Losses at the gene ends were 1 base for V and 3 bases for J; bases not matched to a gene: 2. This chain's CDR3 is CASSLGDRIYEQYF. The CDR3 DNA reads as TGTGCCAGCAGCTTAGGGGACAGGATCTACGAGCAGTACTTC.

The chain has TRBV15 and TRBJ1-2, with a weak D call TRBD1 (6 bases). V was cut by 3 bases and J by 5 bases, with 16 bases left in between. The germline V gene has CDR1 LNHNV and CDR2 YYDKDF (reference sequence). This CDR3 spans 15 amino acids. CDR3 protein: CATSSPGQSLYGYTF. CDR3 sequence (DNA): TGTGCCACCAGCAGCCCAGGACAGAGCCTTTATGGCTACACCTTC. Full variable domain (rest looked up from reference TRBV15 and TRBJ1-2): DAMVIQNPRYQVTQFGKPVTLSCSQTLNHNVMYWYQQKSSQAPKLLFHYYDKDFNNEADTPDNFQSRRPNTSFCFLDIRSPGLGDTAMYLCATSSPGQSLYGYTFGSGTRLTVV.

This clone was picked up one time. The chain recombines TRBV7-2 with TRBJ1-1; TRBD1 matches 8 bases. The CDR3 runs to 15 residues. The V segment lost 1 base and the J segment 8 bases; nucleotides outside the gene matches: 9. Germline V CDR1 and CDR2: SGHTA, FQGNSA. CDR3 residues: CASSLEDRVGFEAFF. CDR3 DNA sequence: TGTGCCAGCAGCTTAGAGGACAGGGTGGGTTTCGAAGCTTTCTTT.

The CDR3 region is CASSVGSTTDTQYF. The CDR3 nucleotides are TGTGCCAGCAGCGTGGGTAGCACCACAGATACGCAGTATTTT. The rearrangement uses TRBV9 and TRBJ2-3; unclear D gene. The V gene's germline CDR1 is SGDLS and CDR2 YYNGEE. V was cut by 2 bases and J by 2 bases, with 9 bases left in between. There are 14 residues in the CDR3.

The V and J genes are TRBV5-4 and TRBJ2-7; D perhaps matches TRBD2 (7 bases). The CDR3 sequence is 15 residues long. The V end lost 7 bases, the J end lost 2 bases, and 19 bases lay between the germline ends. The germline CDR1 and CDR2 sequences are SGHNT and YYREEE (reference sequence). The CDR3 DNA follows: TGTGCCAGCGGACTTAGGGGGGGCGGCACCTACGAGCAGTACTTC. Protein product: CASGLRGGGTYEQYF.

The V call is TRBV7-9, the J call TRBJ2-7; 7 bases are a match to TRBD2. With V trimmed by 5 bases and J by 1 base, 8 bases remained unmatched. Germline V lookup: CDR1 SEHNR, CDR2 FQNEAQ (reference sequence). This CDR3 has 15 amino acids. Here the CDR3 reads CASSPGAGPSYEQYF. CDR3 nucleotide sequence: TGTGCCAGCAGCCCAGGAGCGGGGCCTTCCTACGAGCAGTACTTC.

The V call is TRBV29-1, the J call TRBJ1-1; D ambiguous. The germline gives CDR1 SQVTM, CDR2 ANQGSEA. The germline V and J ends were trimmed by 5 bases and 3 bases, with 7 bases remaining between them. The CDR3 consists of 11 residues. The CDR3 DNA reads TGCAGCGTTCTGAGAGACACTGAAGCTTTCTTT. It yields the protein CSVLRDTEAFF. Together with reference TRBV29-1 and TRBJ1-1, the CDR3 gives the full variable domain: SAVISQKPSRDICQRGTSLTIQCQVDSQVTMMFWYRQQPGQSLTLIATANQGSEATYESGFVIDKFPISRPNLTFSTLTVSNMSPEDSSIYLCSVLRDTEAFFGQGTRLTVV.

The chain uses TRBV19 and TRBJ2-7, with D tentatively TRBD1 (6 bases). The CDR3 totals 15 residues. The germline V and J ends were trimmed by 5 bases and 6 bases, with 20 bases remaining between them. The V gene's germline CDR1 is LNHDA and CDR2 SQIVND (reference sequence). CDR3 nucleotides: TGTGCCAGTAGTCAGGACCACAGGGATAATAGCGAGCAGTACTTC. Its protein product is CASSQDHRDNSEQYF.

The rearrangement uses TRBV25-1 and TRBJ2-2; D may be TRBD2 (5 bases). V was pared by 7 bases and J by 2 bases, with 14 bases between. The CDR3 is made up of 15 amino acids. Germline V gives CDR1 MGHDK, CDR2 SYGVNS. CDR3 in DNA: TGTGCCAGCACTACCGGGAACCTCAACACCGGGGAGCTGTTTTTT. Protein: CASTTGNLNTGELFF.

The rearrangement links TRBV7-8 to TRBJ2-1; 12 bases align to TRBD2. The V gene's germline CDR1 is SGHVS and CDR2 FQNEAQ. The trim removed 0 bases at V and 4 bases at J, leaving 1 base unmatched. This CDR3 region has 16 residues. In DNA form, the CDR3 reads TGTGCCAGCAGCTTAGCGGGGACTAGCGGGTACAATGAGCAGTTCTTC. Its translation is CASSLAGTSGYNEQFF.

CDR3 protein: CASSLQENTEAFF. The CDR3 DNA is TGTGCCAGCAGTCTACAGGAGAACACTGAAGCTTTCTTT. The chain has TRBV27 and TRBJ1-1; possibly TRBD1 for D (5 bases). Between the trimmed V and J ends, which lost 5 bases and 1 base, there was a span of 8 bases. In germline, CDR1 is MNHEY, CDR2 SMNVEV (reference sequence). The CDR3 is 13 amino acids.

J is TRBJ1-2 and V is TRBV4-3; TRBD1 matches at 8 bases. After removal of 0 bases from V and 6 bases from J, the junction contained 12 bases not matched to a gene. The CDR3 runs 17 residues. The germline gives CDR1 LGHNA, CDR2 YSLEER. The CDR3 protein is CASSQDSAGGVRNGYTF. CDR3 nucleotide sequence: TGCGCCAGCAGCCAAGATTCGGCAGGGGGCGTAAGGAATGGCTACACCTTC.

This chain joins TRBV2 and TRBJ1-2, with TRBD1 matching 7 bases. V lost 6 bases and J lost 5; bases outside the gene matches: 6. The CDR3 has 13 residues. From germline, CDR1 is SNHLY and CDR2 FYNNEI. The CDR3 DNA sequence: TGTGCCAGCAGGGGGGGACAGTCATATGGCTACACCTTC. This gives the protein CASRGGQSYGYTF.

V gene TRBV30 combines with J gene TRBJ2-2; 12 bases align to TRBD2. V gave up 4 bases and J gave up 6 bases; unmatched junction bases: 0. The CDR3 has 13 residues. CDR1 and CDR2 from the germline V gene are GTSNPN and SVGIG (reference sequence). CDR3 in amino acids: CAWTSGGAGELFF. The CDR3 bases are TGTGCCTGGACTAGCGGGGGGGCCGGGGAGCTGTTTTTT.

This clone was detected once. The chain employs TRBV9 and TRBJ2-1, with TRBD2 identical over 13 bases. Germline-derived CDR1 and CDR2 are SGDLS and YYNGEE. The ends lost 3 bases at V and 1 base at J; junction bases unmatched: 7. CDR3 length: 18 amino acids. CDR3 sequence reads: CASSGGTSGVSSYNEQFF. As DNA, the CDR3 is TGTGCCAGCAGCGGCGGGACTAGCGGGGTCTCATCCTACAATGAGCAGTTCTTC.

The chain has TRBV5-4 and TRBJ2-7; a weak D match, TRBD1 (6 bases). V gave up 3 bases and J gave up 7 bases, with 11 bases separating them. The germline gives CDR1 SGHNT, CDR2 YYREEE (reference sequence). There are 12 residues in the CDR3. The CDR3 loop reads CASSWGQGEQYF. CDR3 sequence (DNA): TGTGCCAGCAGCTGGGGGCAGGGGGAGCAGTACTTC. Variable domain in full (rest from reference TRBV5-4 and TRBJ2-7): ETGVTQSPTHLIKTRGQQVTLRCSSQSGHNTVSWYQQALGQGPQFIFQYYREEENGRGNFPPRFSGLQFPNYSSELNVNALELDDSALYLCASSWGQGEQYFGPGTRLTVT.

The V gene is TRBV10-3, the J gene TRBJ1-1; no definite D call. The CDR3 spans 15 residues. CDR1 is ENHRY and CDR2 is SYGVKD in the germline V gene. Trimming shortened V by 0 bases and J by 0 bases, and 8 bases separated the two germline ends. The CDR3 sequence: CAISESLALNTEAFF. The CDR3 coding sequence is TGTGCCATCAGTGAGTCGTTGGCACTGAACACTGAAGCTTTCTTT.